The rows below give T cell receptor beta chains drawn from one sample of a study of cytomegalovirus exposure and HLA in healthy donors. The method was immunoSEQ multiplex PCR; TCRdb's version includes in-frame clones alone and lacks a portion of them. The sample consists of about 160,000 clones, under 70% of them appearing once. Sequenced material: PBMCs. These receptors were taken from a woman in her forties in good health and CMV-seropositive. CDR3s include the opening cysteine and the closing phenylalanine or tryptophan. The D gene is left open where the match is weak. Part of the rows lack a size; the others show once, few, many or a class for expanded clones.

TRBJ1-5 | TRBV18 | TRBD1 | few | TGTGCCAGCTCACCCGGGACAGGGACTAATCAGCCCCAGCATTTT | CASSPGTGTNQPQHF
TRBJ2-7 | TRBV4-3 | - | - | TGCGCCAGCAGCCCCGCAAGGGGCTACGAGCAGTACTTC | CASSPARGYEQYF
TRBJ1-3 | TRBV25-1 | - | - | TGTGCCAGCATAGGGGCAGGGGGAAACACCATATATTTT | CASIGAGGNTIYF
TRBJ1-4 | TRBV18 | - | - | TGTGCCAGCTCACCGGACAGAATCGGGACTAATGAAAAACTGTTTTTT | CASSPDRIGTNEKLFF
TRBJ2-7 | TRBV11-2 | - | - | TGTGCCAGCAGCTTATCAGGGGTCGACGACGAGCAGTACTTC | CASSLSGVDDEQYF
TRBJ2-7 | TRBV7-2 | TRBD1 | - | TGTGCCAGCAGCCTGACCTCCGGGACAGCTTTTCCCGAGCAGTACTTC | CASSLTSGTAFPEQYF
TRBJ2-7 | TRBV28 | - | - | TGTGCCAGCAGTTTAGCTCTCCAGGGAATAGGGCAGTACTTC | CASSLALQGIGQYF
TRBJ1-2 | TRBV5-6 | TRBD1 | - | TGTGCCAGCAGCAAGGACAGGGCATATGGCTACACCTTC | CASSKDRAYGYTF
TRBJ1-4 | TRBV25-1 | TRBD1 | - | TGTGCCAGCAGTGATCCGGGACAGGAGGCGGAAAAACTGTTTTTT | CASSDPGQEAEKLFF
TRBJ2-7 | TRBV29-1 | TRBD2 | - | TGCAGCGCCGCCGGGACTAGCGAGTCCTACGAGCAGTACTTC | CSAAGTSESYEQYF
TRBJ2-1 | TRBV7-7 | TRBD2 | - | TGTGCTAGCAGCCCTCAGACTAGCGGGAGCGGCAATGAGCAGTTCTTC | CASSPQTSGSGNEQFF
TRBJ2-7 | TRBV19 | TRBD2 | - | TGTGCCAGTAGATCTGGCGGGAGGGACGAGCAGTACTTC | CASRSGGRDEQYF
TRBJ1-3 | TRBV5-1 | - | - | TGCGCCAGCAGCTTGGAAGGGGGATCTGGAAACACCATATATTTT | CASSLEGGSGNTIYF
TRBJ2-2 | TRBV9 | TRBD2 | - | TGTGCCAGCAGCGTAGGTCCAGCGGGGGGCCACGGGGAGCTGTTTTTT | CASSVGPAGGHGELFF
TRBJ1-1 | TRBV28 | - | - | TGTGCCAGCAGGACACCACAGGGTTCGACTGAAGCTTTCTTT | CASRTPQGSTEAFF
TRBJ1-2 | TRBV25-1 | - | few | TGTGCCAGCAGTGATGCCAGAAGAGGCTACACCTTC | CASSDARRGYTF
TRBJ1-2 | TRBV29-1 | TRBD1 | - | TGCAGCGTGGAAGGGGACAGGCTCGGCTACACCTTC | CSVEGDRLGYTF
TRBJ1-1 | TRBV7-2 | - | once | TGTGCCAGCAGCAGAGGGACTGCGTGGACTGAAGCTTTCTTT | CASSRGTAWTEAFF
TRBJ1-2 | TRBV14 | TRBD1 | few | TGTGCCAGCAGCCAAACCCCCGGGACAGGGGTTTATGGCTACACCTTC | CASSQTPGTGVYGYTF
TRBJ2-7 | TRBV5-1 | - | once | TGCGCCAGCAGCTTGCGTCCTGGGAGCTCCTACGAGCAGTACTTC | CASSLRPGSSYEQYF
TRBJ2-1 | TRBV19 | TRBD2 | - | TGTGCCAGTAGTATAAAAAGCGGGAGCGCGACCTACAATGAGCAGTTCTTC | CASSIKSGSATYNEQFF
TRBJ2-5 | TRBV2 | TRBD2 | - | TGTGCCAGCAGTTCAGCTAGCGGGGTTATACAGACCCAGTACTTC | CASSSASGVIQTQYF
TRBJ2-7 | TRBV18 | TRBD1 | - | TGTGCCAGCTCACCGGGACAGGGAGGCGACGAGCAGTACTTC | CASSPGQGGDEQYF
TRBJ2-7 | TRBV5-6 | TRBD2 | few | TGTGCCAGCAGCCCGGGACTAGCGGGAGGCGAGCAGTACTTC | CASSPGLAGGEQYF
TRBJ2-1 | TRBV10-3 | - | - | TGTGCCATCAGCGAGGTTAGGGACTCCACCTACAATGAGCAGTTCTTC | CAISEVRDSTYNEQFF
TRBJ2-3 | TRBV7-9 | - | - | TGTGCCAGCAGCCTCGGAACAGGTAGCACAGATACGCAGTATTTT | CASSLGTGSTDTQYF
TRBJ2-2 | TRBV6-5 | TRBD2 | - | TGTGCCAGCAGCCTTCTAGCGGGGACCACCGGGGAGCTGTTTTTT | CASSLLAGTTGELFF
TRBJ2-7 | TRBV5-6 | - | - | TGTGCCAGCAGCTTGGCTCGGCAGGATCCCTACGAGCAGTACTTC | CASSLARQDPYEQYF
TRBJ2-1 | TRBV5-1 | TRBD2 | - | TGCGCCAGCAGCTTACCGGGACTAGCTTACCATGAGCAGTTCTTC | CASSLPGLAYHEQFF
TRBJ2-3 | TRBV7-9 | TRBD2 | few | TGTGCCAGCAGCCCAAGGGGACTAGCGGGAATCACAGATACGCAGTATTTT | CASSPRGLAGITDTQYF
TRBJ1-1 | TRBV13 | - | - | TGTGCCAGCAGCTTAAGCTTACGACCAGGGAACACTGAAGCTTTCTTT | CASSLSLRPGNTEAFF
TRBJ2-1 | TRBV19 | - | - | TGTGCCAGTAGTCCGAGACTCCCGCATCGCTACAATGAGCAGTTCTTC | CASSPRLPHRYNEQFF
TRBJ2-2 | TRBV28 | - | - | TGTGCCAGCAGTTTATACAGGACCGGGGAGCTGTTTTTT | CASSLYRTGELFF
TRBJ2-7 | TRBV5-1 | TRBD2 | - | TGCGCCAGCAGTGATAGCGGGGAGACCTACGAGCAGTACTTC | CASSDSGETYEQYF
TRBJ2-2 | TRBV6-5 | - | - | TGTGCCAGCAGGACTCCAGGGCGAGGCACCGGGGAGCTGTTTTTT | CASRTPGRGTGELFF
TRBJ2-4 | TRBV20-1 | - | - | TGCAGTGCAGAGACAGAAAACATTCAGTACTTC | CSAETENIQYF
TRBJ1-4 | TRBV20-1 | TRBD1 | - | TGCAGTGCTACCGACCCGGGACAGGAGTTTTTT | CSATDPGQEFF
TRBJ2-3 | TRBV9 | - | - | TGTGCCAGCAGCGTAGGAGGCACAGATACGCAGTATTTT | CASSVGGTDTQYF
TRBJ1-2 | TRBV5-4 | - | - | TGTGCCAGCAGCTTGTCATACAGGGCACGGGGCTACACCTTC | CASSLSYRARGYTF
TRBJ1-5 | TRBV10-3 | - | - | TGTGCCATCAGTGCGGACAGAAATCAGCCCCAGCATTTT | CAISADRNQPQHF
TRBJ1-2 | TRBV9 | - | few | TGTGCCAGCAGCGTTCTGTCCGACTATGGCTACACCTTC | CASSVLSDYGYTF
TRBJ1-2 | TRBV5-1 | - | - | TGCGCCAGCAGCTACCAACAGGGACCCGCTACTAACTATGGCTACACCTTC | CASSYQQGPATNYGYTF
TRBJ2-5 | TRBV6-5 | TRBD1 | - | TGTGCCAGCAGTTACTCGAACAGGGGACAGGGGGAGACCCAGTACTTC | CASSYSNRGQGETQYF
TRBJ1-1 | TRBV20-1 | - | - | TGCAGTGCTGGGAGGGGGACTGAAGCTTTCTTT | CSAGRGTEAFF
TRBJ1-5 | TRBV28 | - | - | TGTGCCAGCAGTTTTTGGATGGGAGGCAGTCAGCCCCAGCATTTT | CASSFWMGGSQPQHF
TRBJ2-1 | TRBV7-7 | TRBD2 | - | TGTGCTAGCAGCCCTAGCGGTCCCTCCTACAATGAGCAGTTCTTC | CASSPSGPSYNEQFF
TRBJ2-3 | TRBV20-1 | - | - | TGCTTGCCGTACTCCACAGATACGCAGTATTTT | CLPYSTDTQYF
TRBJ2-3 | TRBV11-2 | - | - | TGTGCCAGCAGCTTAGGGACTCAATACACAGATACGCAGTATTTT | CASSLGTQYTDTQYF